The 9 T cell receptor beta chains below all came from one sample that was sequenced in a study of cytomegalovirus exposure and HLA in healthy donors (dated by TCRdb to about 2017). Libraries were constructed by the immunoSEQ multiplex PCR assay. The multiplex PCR relied on a mix of 60 forward primers for TCR Vbeta segments and 13 reverse primers for TCR Jbeta segments. Imported from immuneACCESS, the table was reduced by TCRdb to in-frame sequences with V and J called. These copies leave out some clones; in studies compared against another copy, an unresolved V gene accounts for under half, and the cause of the remainder is not known. This sample gives 160,000 or so clones in total; less than 90% of them show up just once. Approximately 2% of the sample comes from the top ten. Sequencing was carried out using PBMCs. The receptors shown here come from a woman aged 18 to 35 in good health and CMV-seronegative.

This clone was observed a few times. The chain recombines TRBV18 with TRBJ1-1; 7 bases line up with TRBD1. The CDR3 spans 13 residues. Germline V CDR1 and CDR2: KGHSH, LQKENI. V lost 4 bases and J lost 9; bases outside the gene matches: 8. The DNA for the CDR3 is TGTGCCAGCTCACAGGGGGCTAGGGACCAAGCTTTCTTT. This sequence encodes CASSQGARDQAFF. The whole variable domain, remainder taken from reference TRBV18 and TRBJ1-1, is NAGVMQNPRHLVRRRGQEARLRCSPMKGHSHVYWYRQLPEEGLKFMVYLQKENIIDESGMPKERFSAEFPKEGPSILRIQQVVRGDSAAYFCASSQGARDQAFFGQGTRLTVV.

The V gene is TRBV7-9, the J gene TRBJ1-5; weak D call: TRBD1 (6 bases). The V end lost 5 bases, the J end lost 3 bases, and 11 bases lay between the germline ends. The V gene's germline CDR1 is SEHNR and CDR2 FQNEAQ (reference sequence). This CDR3 is built from 14 residues. Written as DNA, the CDR3 is TGTGCCAGCAGCCCACAGGGTGACAATCAGCCCCAGCATTTT. This encodes CASSPQGDNQPQHF.

The V gene is TRBV5-1, the J gene TRBJ2-2, with 7 bases that match TRBD1. Germline CDR1 is SGHRS and CDR2 is YFSETQ. V shed 4 bases and J 7 bases; nucleotides not matched to a gene: 7. The CDR3 contains 14 residues. The CDR3 reads CASSALQGFGELFF. The CDR3, as DNA: TGCGCCAGCAGCGCTTTACAGGGGTTCGGGGAGCTGTTTTTT.

This sequence joins TRBV15 and TRBJ2-7, with D perhaps matching TRBD1 (5 bases). The V gene lost 1 base and the J gene lost 3 bases, with 22 bases spanning the gap. Germline V gene sequence: CDR1 LNHNV, CDR2 YYDKDF (reference sequence). This CDR3 is built from 18 residues. The CDR3 here is CATSRAAGHSSEVYEQYF. The CDR3 region has the DNA TGTGCCACCAGCAGAGCGGCAGGGCACTCCTCAGAGGTCTACGAGCAGTACTTC.

This chain uses TRBV6-1 with TRBJ2-1, with 10 bases identical to TRBD2. Looked up from germline, CDR1 is MNHNS and CDR2 is SASEGT. The CDR3 extends over 16 amino acids. V was clipped by 4 bases and J by 0 bases; unmatched bases: 3. The CDR3 nucleotides are TGTGCCAGCAGTGGGACTAGCGGCGGCTCCTACAATGAGCAGTTCTTC. Protein: CASSGTSGGSYNEQFF.

V usage is TRBV5-4 and J usage is TRBJ2-7; unclear D gene. Per germline, CDR1 SGHNT and CDR2 YYREEE (reference sequence). The CDR3 spans 14 residues. V lost 0 bases to trimming and J lost 1 base, with 8 bases between them. CDR3 coding DNA: TGTGCCAGCAGCTTGGTTTCCAGTTCCTACGAGCAGTACTTC. Translation gives CASSLVSSSYEQYF.

This clone was counted a few times. Other DNA sequences in the sample encode the same CDR3. The V gene is TRBV10-3, the J gene TRBJ2-7; no clear D gene. The V gene lost 3 bases and the J gene lost 4 bases, with 4 bases spanning the gap. Germline V lookup: CDR1 ENHRY, CDR2 SYGVKD. This CDR3 spans 11 amino acids. The CDR3 sequence: CAISDLYEQYF. The DNA of the CDR3 is TGTGCCATCAGTGATTTATACGAGCAGTACTTC.

This chain uses TRBV5-1 with TRBJ2-5; tentatively, D is TRBD1 (5 bases). The J call may be wrong; the DNA end is better matched by TRBJ2-7. Germline loops: CDR1 SGHRS, CDR2 YFSETQ. CDR3 length: 14 residues. CDR3 amino acids: CASSFLSQGYEQYF. In nucleotides, the CDR3 is TGCGCCAGCAGCTTCTTGAGTCAGGGATACGAGCAGTACTTC.

The chain has TRBV5-6 and TRBJ2-2, with a tentative D call TRBD2 (6 bases). The ends were cut back, 4 bases at V and 6 bases at J, with 19 bases in the middle. Germline V gives CDR1 SGHDT, CDR2 YYEEEE. The CDR3 sequence is 16 residues long. This chain's CDR3 is CASSPGGPAEAGELFF. DNA for the CDR3: TGTGCCAGCAGCCCCGGGGGACCTGCCGAGGCCGGGGAGCTGTTTTTT.